There are a few counts of the clone carrying this TCR beta chain. Its antigen remains unknown. The sample originates from a study of CD8 T cells in ankylosing spondylitis. Unmatched junction bases numbered 2, after V lost 1 base and J lost 3 bases. This CDR3 comprises 15 residues. Per germline, CDR1 GTSNPN and CDR2 SVGIG (reference sequence). Overall study results and limits: A TCR beta motif of roughly eight highly homologous variants appeared characteristic of ankylosing spondylitis blood. Clones linked to disease, bearing a CD8+ phenotype, were relatively rare in peripheral blood. Earlier studies detected some motif variants in reactive arthritis synovial fluid and blood.

TCRdb called the 5' RACE reads again in MiXCR, with one record for every CDR3 protein. The table has under 950,000 distinct CDR3 sequences, around a fifth seen once. The origin of this receptor is a male donor with ankylosing spondylitis. Sequencing used blood, either unsorted or a sorted T cell fraction (not recorded which). The chain couples TRBV30 to TRBJ1-5, with 11 positions matching TRBD1. Written as DNA, the CDR3 is TGTGCCTGGAGTGGGACAGGGGGCCTCAATCAGCCCCAGCATTTT. Translating it yields CAWSGTGGLNQPQHF.